The next 17 T cell receptor beta chains were all read from a single sample in a study of CD8 T cells in Susac syndrome. Reverse transcription of roughly 0.5 to 1 ug RNA was carried out with random hexamers. TCRdb reanalysed the immunoSEQ multiplex PCR reads using MiXCR and keeps one entry per CDR3 protein. The sample includes 95,000 to 150,000 distinct CDR3 sequences, just under 95% of them seen just once. What was sequenced was CD8+ T cells from PBMCs. These receptor sequences come from a human donor with Susac syndrome.

In its sample, this clonotype was seen once. The chain joins TRBV12-5 to TRBJ1-2; D is ambiguous. Germline assignment: CDR1 LGHNT and CDR2 FRNRAP. V was pared by 1 base and J by 8 bases, with 20 bases between. The CDR3 runs to 16 residues. The chain's CDR3 is CASGLDTVGPRGGYTF. The CDR3 DNA sequence: TGTGCTAGTGGTTTGGACACGGTTGGGCCGCGGGGAGGCTACACCTTC.

This chain joins TRBV29-1 and TRBJ1-2; D ambiguous. Per germline, CDR1 SQVTM and CDR2 ANQGSEA. The V end lost 5 bases, the J end lost 0 bases, and 7 bases lay between the germline ends. CDR3 length: 12 residues. The CDR3 sequence is CSVRAANYGYTF. In nucleotides, the CDR3 is TGCAGCGTTAGGGCAGCTAACTATGGCTACACCTTC.

V usage is TRBV6-5 and J usage is TRBJ1-5, with a tentative D call TRBD1 (5 bases). Trimming took 6 bases from V and 3 from J, leaving 12 bases between them. The CDR3 runs 14 residues. The germline V gene encodes CDR1 MNHEY and CDR2 SVGAGI. In nucleotides, the CDR3 is TGTGCCAGCAGACCCGGGGGACCCAATCAGCCCCAGCATTTT. Its protein is CASRPGGPNQPQHF.

The rearrangement joins TRBV5-6 to TRBJ2-6; a possible D gene is TRBD1 (5 bases). Trimming pared 5 bases from V and 0 bases from J, leaving 9 bases between. This CDR3 is built from 15 residues. Germline V gene lookup returns CDR1 SGHDT and CDR2 YYEEEE. For the CDR3, the DNA is TGTGCCAGCAGAAAGCAGGGCTCTGGGGCCAACGTCCTGACTTTC. This sequence encodes CASRKQGSGANVLTF.

This clonotype was observed a single time. The V call is TRBV29-1, the J call TRBJ2-5; 10 positions match TRBD2. The CDR3 length is 17 residues. Germline values: CDR1 SQVTM, CDR2 ANQGSEA. After removal of 1 base from V and 5 bases from J, the junction contained 13 bases not matched to a gene. CDR3 coding DNA: TGCAGCGTTGAAGTTCCTAATAGCGGGGGGAGCTTGGAGACCCAGTACTTC. It encodes CSVEVPNSGGSLETQYF.

The chain is built from TRBV6-1 and TRBJ2-3; no reliable D call. Germline V gene sequence: CDR1 MNHNS, CDR2 SASEGT. V lost 4 bases and J 5 bases, leaving 7 bases between the germline ends. This CDR3 has 12 amino acids. CDR3 coding DNA: TGTGCCAGCAGTGGTCCGGGAGATACGCAGTATTTT. Translated, it gives CASSGPGDTQYF.

The chain couples TRBV7-9 to TRBJ2-5, with a weak D call TRBD1 (5 bases). CDR1 and CDR2 (germline): SEHNR, FQNEAQ (reference sequence). The length of the CDR3 is 16 residues. The V end was cut by 2 bases, the J end by 1 base, with 14 bases between. The CDR3 reads CASSLTTTQVQETQYF. CDR3 nucleotides: TGTGCCAGCAGCTTAACAACAACACAGGTCCAAGAGACCCAGTACTTC.

This clonotype is a singleton in its sample. V gene TRBV2 combines with J gene TRBJ1-2, with a weak D call TRBD1 (6 bases). CDR3 length: 13 residues. Deletions cut 3 bases from V and 7 bases from J, with 12 bases between. The germline gives CDR1 SNHLY, CDR2 FYNNEI. CDR3 DNA: TGTGCCAGCAGTGAGAGGGGGGGTAGTGGCTACACCTTC. Translated, it gives CASSERGGSGYTF.

The sample holds one count of this clonotype. CDR3 loop: CASSYSAGGSQYF. The CDR3 DNA reads as TGTGCCAGCAGTTATAGTGCCGGAGGGTCCCAGTACTTC. The chain carries TRBV6-5 and TRBJ2-5; possibly TRBD2 for D (6 bases). Trimming removed 3 bases from V and 9 bases from J, with 14 bases in between. The CDR3 contains 13 residues. Germline V gene sequence: CDR1 MNHEY, CDR2 SVGAGI.

The chain links TRBV5-5 to TRBJ1-4, with D uncertain. The CDR3 runs to 13 residues. Germline CDR1 reads SGHKS; CDR2 reads YYEKEE (reference sequence). V was shortened by 2 bases and J by 8 bases, with 10 bases between the two germline ends. As DNA, the CDR3 is TGTGCCAGCAGCTTTGACCTCTCCGAAAAACTGTTTTTT. Translation gives CASSFDLSEKLFF.

The chain has TRBV23-1 and TRBJ2-3; the D gene is possibly TRBD2 (6 bases). TRBV23-1 is reported as an ORF; its role is uncertain. Deletions cut 3 bases from V and 0 bases from J, with 10 bases between. The CDR3 spans 15 residues. The CDR3 DNA reads as TGCGCCAGCAGTCAGGAGGGAAGGAGCACAGATACGCAGTATTTT. Encoded protein: CASSQEGRSTDTQYF.

The chain uses TRBV20-1 and TRBJ2-4, with 7 positions matching TRBD2. Unmatched junction bases numbered 9, after V lost 2 bases and J lost 8 bases. The CDR3 is made up of 14 amino acids. The germline V gene has CDR1 DFQATT and CDR2 SNEGSKA (reference sequence). CDR3 sequence reads: CSARPVSLADIQYF. The CDR3 DNA reads as TGCAGTGCTAGACCGGTTAGTCTAGCGGACATTCAGTACTTC.

This chain connects TRBV25-1 to TRBJ2-5; perhaps TRBD1 as D (6 bases). V lost 8 bases and J lost 2, with 21 bases in between. Germline-derived CDR1 and CDR2 are MGHDK and SYGVNS. The CDR3 runs 16 residues. The CDR3 DNA follows: TGTGCCAGCGGGTCCCCACCCGGGACACCGCAAGAGACCCAGTACTTC. It encodes CASGSPPGTPQETQYF.

This sequence joins TRBV5-1 and TRBJ2-5, with D maybe TRBD2 (7 bases). The germline CDR1 and CDR2 sequences are SGHRS and YFSETQ. Trimming took 4 bases from V and 4 from J, leaving 17 bases between them. This CDR3 comprises 15 residues. In DNA form, the CDR3 reads TGCGCCAGCAGCCCAGAGGGGGGGCTCGGAGAGACCCAGTACTTC. Its translation: CASSPEGGLGETQYF.

This sequence joins TRBV2 and TRBJ2-5; the match to TRBD2 covers 10 bases. The V segment lost 4 bases and the J segment 1 base; nucleotides outside the gene matches: 3. Germline values: CDR1 SNHLY, CDR2 FYNNEI. The CDR3 is 15 residues long. This chain's CDR3 is CASSGLAGAQETQYF. The CDR3 DNA reads TGTGCCAGCAGTGGGCTAGCGGGGGCCCAAGAGACCCAGTACTTC.

The V and J genes are TRBV6-2 or TRBV6-3 and TRBJ1-5; D is possibly TRBD1 (5 bases). Germline V gene lookup returns CDR1 MNHEY and CDR2 SVGEGT. Trimming stripped 6 bases from V and 6 bases from J, with 18 bases between. This CDR3 spans 15 amino acids. CDR3 DNA: TGTGCCAGCAGCACCGGGGCCAGCTTTATTCAGCCCCAGCATTTT. It codes for CASSTGASFIQPQHF.

This rearrangement joins TRBV20-1 to TRBJ2-7; 8 bases align to TRBD1. Germline CDR1 reads DFQATT; CDR2 reads SNEGSKA (reference sequence). This CDR3 region has 15 residues. Trimming at V came to 0 bases and at J to 3 bases, leaving 7 bases not matched to a gene. DNA for the CDR3: TGCAGTGCTAGAGATTTGGCAGGGGGCTACTACGAGCAGTACTTC. Translated: CSARDLAGGYYEQYF.